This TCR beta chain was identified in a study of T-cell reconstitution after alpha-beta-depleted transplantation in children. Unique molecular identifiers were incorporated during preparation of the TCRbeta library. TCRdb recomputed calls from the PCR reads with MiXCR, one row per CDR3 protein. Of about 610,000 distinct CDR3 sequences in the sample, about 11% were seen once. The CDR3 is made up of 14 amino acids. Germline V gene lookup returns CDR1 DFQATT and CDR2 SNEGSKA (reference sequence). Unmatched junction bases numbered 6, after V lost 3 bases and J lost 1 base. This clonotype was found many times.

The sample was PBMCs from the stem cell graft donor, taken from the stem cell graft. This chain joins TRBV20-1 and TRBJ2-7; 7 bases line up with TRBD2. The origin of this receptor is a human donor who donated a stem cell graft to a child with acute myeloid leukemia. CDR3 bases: TGCAGTGCTAGGCGGCCAGCGGGATCCTACGAGCAGTACTTC. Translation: CSARRPAGSYEQYF.